This T cell receptor beta chain was captured in a study of T cells in women clearing cervical HPV infection. As for the study in general: Controls' single incident HPV16 infection cleared within 12 months without precancer. Study results and limitations: TRBV6-7 abundance was lower in cases than controls (roughly 0.12% versus 0.15%).

From germline, CDR1 is SGHNT and CDR2 YYREEE (reference sequence). The CDR3 runs to 15 residues. Trimming pared 4 bases from V and 1 base from J, leaving 14 bases between. Of note for this clone: Its antigen is undetermined. The read ends 3 residues shy of where the CDR3 ends; the end is completed using the germline J gene.

Average input was approximately 1.3 ug genomic DNA for immunoSEQ TCR beta CDR3 amplification. Measured with immunoSEQ multiplex PCR; TCRdb has only the in-frame clones, and not every one. In all, the sample yields about 35,000 clones. The TCR comes from a woman aged 18 to 75 with a cervical HPV16 infection that either progressed to CIN3+ or cleared (not recorded which). Material for sequencing was blood buffy coat. The rearrangement links TRBV5-4 to TRBJ1-1; D not resolved. The chain's CDR3 is CASSRGPVQNTEAFF. The sequenced part of the CDR3 DNA is TGTGCCAGCAGCCGTGGCCCAGTCCAGAACACTGAA.